This section outlines one T cell receptor beta chain sequence together with its context. Its antigen is as yet unknown. Repertoires were generated with immunoSEQ multiplex PCR, while TCRdb's copy carries only in-frame clones and drops some. The sample records about 2,500,000 clones, around 90% being singletons. This entry is derived from a study of shared clonotypes between healthy human individuals. Study conclusions and caveats: Larger estimated richness was generally recorded for naive subsets relative to memory subsets.

The CDR3 covers 17 residues. The ends lost 5 bases at V and 5 bases at J; junction bases unmatched: 12. CDR1 and CDR2 (germline): SEHNR, FQNEAQ (reference sequence). The specimen sequenced was naive CD4+ T cells sorted from blood. Sample subset: CD45RA+ positively selected. The TCR comes from a man between 18 and 29 years old in good health. V usage is TRBV7-9 and J usage is TRBJ2-1, with 10 bases aligning to TRBD1. CDR3: CASSLGGGTGANNEQFF. The CDR3 coding sequence is TGTGCCAGCAGCCTAGGAGGGGGGACAGGGGCTAACAATGAGCAGTTCTTC.